This T cell receptor beta chain stems from a study of blood T cell repertoires in COVID-19. Looking at the study overall: COVID-19 samples, acute and convalescent, were from the United States, Italy and Spain. T cells, B-cell-depleted T cells, or PBMCs supplied cDNA or gDNA.

CDR1 is SGHRS, CDR2 YFSETQ, per germline. Trimming cost V 4 bases and J 4 bases, with 27 bases left between them. The CDR3 length is 19 residues. Under the authors' procedure: For nucleated cells, counts were estimated from reference gene primer amplification. TCRdb's table, derived via immunoSEQ multiplex PCR, lists solely in-frame clones and lacks some. Clonal size and the V and J genes are those of that table, whereas D and trimming came from the DNA. Among about 40,000 clones listed, around nine tenths were seen once. The chain employs TRBV5-1 and TRBJ2-1; either TRBD1 or TRBD2 may supply D (9 bases each). This clonotype was obtained from a woman between 65 and 79 years old with acute or convalescent COVID-19. Sequencing input: peripheral blood. CDR3 nucleotides: TGCGCCAGCAGCCCGGGACAGGGAACACTAGCGGGCCTATACAATGAGCAGTTCTTC. This translates into CASSPGQGTLAGLYNEQFF.